Shown below are 10 T cell receptor beta chains from a single sample sequenced in a study of blood T cell repertoires in COVID-19. Measured with immunoSEQ multiplex PCR; TCRdb has only the in-frame clones, and not every one. The table has around 100,000 clones, over 80% seen once; the top ten hold 0.7% to 0.85%. The specimen was peripheral blood. These TCRs come from a woman aged 65 to 85 with acute or convalescent COVID-19.

The chain joins TRBV5-4 to TRBJ1-6; D unclear. The CDR3 has 14 residues. In germline, CDR1 is SGHNT, CDR2 YYREEE (reference sequence). Trimming pared 2 bases from V and 9 bases from J, leaving 12 bases between. As DNA, the CDR3 is TGTGCCAGCAGCTTCCGAGATCCTTTTTCACCCCTCCACTTT. Encoded protein: CASSFRDPFSPLHF.

The chain uses TRBV5-6 and TRBJ1-5; 9 bases line up with TRBD1. CDR1 is SGHDT, CDR2 YYEEEE, per germline. This CDR3 has 15 residues. V dropped 0 bases and J dropped 2; count of bases not matched to a gene: 0. The CDR3 region has the DNA TGTGCCAGCAGCTTGGGGGACAGGGGCAATCAGCCCCAGCATTTT. Encoded protein: CASSLGDRGNQPQHF. The entire variable domain, with the rest obtained from reference TRBV5-6 and TRBJ1-5, is as follows: DAGVTQSPTHLIKTRGQQVTLRCSPKSGHDTVSWYQQALGQGPQFIFQYYEEEERQRGNFPDRFSGHQFPNYSSELNVNALLLGDSALYLCASSLGDRGNQPQHFGDGTRLSIL.

The DNA for the CDR3 is TGTGCCAGTAGTATAGGACAGGGGGCGATATCGGGAGGCTACACCTTC. This codes for CASSIGQGAISGGYTF. The gene calls are TRBV19 and TRBJ1-2; 10 nucleotides agree with TRBD1. V gave up 1 base and J gave up 8 bases; unmatched junction bases: 10. CDR3 length: 16 residues. Germline values: CDR1 LNHDA, CDR2 SQIVND (reference sequence).

This clone was found once. CDR3 in amino acids: CASSWGGQETQYF. CDR3 coding DNA: TGTGCCAGCAGTTGGGGGGGTCAAGAGACCCAGTACTTC. The rearrangement joins TRBV27 to TRBJ2-5; 7 bases map to TRBD2. The CDR3 is made up of 13 amino acids. The germline CDR1 and CDR2 sequences are MNHEY and SMNVEV (reference sequence). V was clipped by 4 bases and J by 2 bases; unmatched bases: 1.

The chain is built from TRBV6-6 and TRBJ2-7; D may be TRBD2 (5 bases). Trimming removed 0 bases at V and 2 bases at J, with 8 bases between. The V gene's germline CDR1 is MNHNY and CDR2 SVGAGI (reference sequence). The CDR3 consists of 14 residues. DNA for the CDR3: TGTGCCAGCAGTTACTCGAACGGGGCCTACGAGCAGTACTTC. Translating gives CASSYSNGAYEQYF.

This chain uses TRBV6-5 with TRBJ1-3; TRBD1 matches 8 bases. The CDR3 sequence is 16 residues long. The junction had 5 bases not matched to a gene; V was cut back by 4 bases and J by 0 bases. Germline V lookup: CDR1 MNHEY, CDR2 SVGAGI. CDR3: CASSFDRGHSGNTIYF. The CDR3 DNA reads TGTGCCAGCAGTTTCGACAGGGGTCACTCTGGAAACACCATATATTTT.

This sequence joins TRBV5-1 and TRBJ1-4; TRBD1 aligns across 7 bases. The CDR3 spans 18 residues. The V segment lost 4 bases and the J segment 0 bases; nucleotides outside the gene matches: 12. Per germline, CDR1 SGHRS and CDR2 YFSETQ. The CDR3 loop is CASSGPGTAPATNEKLFF. In nucleotides, the CDR3 is TGCGCCAGCAGCGGCCCCGGGACAGCACCGGCAACTAATGAAAAACTGTTTTTT.

This clone was detected a few times. V gene TRBV28 combines with J gene TRBJ2-7; D unclear. The CDR3 loop spans 13 amino acids. In germline, CDR1 is MDHEN, CDR2 SYDVKM. V was shortened by 4 bases and J by 3 bases, with 10 bases between the two germline ends. The CDR3 nucleotides are TGTGCCAGCAGTTCAACTCCAAACTACGAGCAGTACTTC. This codes for CASSSTPNYEQYF.

This clone was seen a handful of times. V is TRBV2 and J is TRBJ1-5; tentatively, D is TRBD1 (5 bases). Between the trimmed V and J ends, which lost 6 bases and 4 bases, there was a span of 22 bases. The germline V gene encodes CDR1 SNHLY and CDR2 FYNNEI. CDR3 size: 17 residues. The chain's CDR3 is CASRPWGRGGANQPQHF. For the CDR3, the DNA is TGTGCCAGCAGGCCCTGGGGTCGGGGGGGTGCGAATCAGCCCCAGCATTTT.

The CDR3 is CASSDRTGHSPLHF. The CDR3 DNA is TGTGCCAGCAGTGATAGGACAGGGCATTCACCCCTCCACTTT. The chain employs TRBV2 and TRBJ1-6; TRBD1 matches at 8 bases. The CDR3 extends over 14 amino acids. Per germline, CDR1 SNHLY and CDR2 FYNNEI. J was trimmed by 8 bases and V by 3 bases; bases with no gene match: 3.